The 7 T cell receptor beta chains listed next were all sequenced from one sample in a study of blood T cell repertoires in COVID-19. Some clones are missing from TCRdb's copy, which holds only in-frame ones; the method was immunoSEQ multiplex PCR. Of roughly 70,000 clones listed, 88% are singletons. The sample taken for sequencing was peripheral blood. The receptors were sampled from a man aged 65 to 79 with active or convalescent COVID-19.

The V and J genes are TRBV5-1 and TRBJ2-1; the match to TRBD2 covers 12 bases. The CDR3 totals 17 residues. Germline trimming cut 2 bases from V and 4 bases from J; bases unmatched to any gene: 7. Germline V gives CDR1 SGHRS, CDR2 YFSETQ. As DNA, the CDR3 is TGCGCCAGCAGCTTTTCTATTGGACTAGCGGGGTACAATGAGCAGTTCTTC. It is translated as CASSFSIGLAGYNEQFF.

This chain joins TRBV5-1 and TRBJ2-1; 11 positions agree with TRBD2. The CDR3 consists of 17 residues. CDR1 is SGHRS and CDR2 is YFSETQ in the germline V gene. Trimming removed 1 base from V and 10 bases from J; junction bases left unmatched: 13. The CDR3, as DNA: TGCGCCAGCAGCTTGCTCCAGAGGACTAGCGGGTGGGTCGAGCAGTTCTTC. This gives the protein CASSLLQRTSGWVEQFF.

The chain links TRBV6-5 to TRBJ2-5; 9 nucleotides match TRBD2. The germline CDR1 and CDR2 sequences are MNHEY and SVGAGI. The CDR3 extends over 14 amino acids. The V gene end was trimmed by 8 bases and the J gene end by 4 bases; junction bases not matched to a gene: 8. The CDR3, as DNA: TGTGCCAGCTTGGAACCTAGCGGGATAGAGACCCAGTACTTC. It encodes CASLEPSGIETQYF.

For this clone: Other DNA sequences from this sample encode an identical CDR3 as well. This chain links TRBV5-1 with TRBJ1-1; TRBD1 matches 9 bases. V was pared by 4 bases and J by 2 bases, with 3 bases of the junction left unmatched. The CDR3 is 14 residues long. Germline-derived CDR1 and CDR2 are SGHRS and YFSETQ. CDR3 region: CASSRGQGNTEAFF. Here the CDR3 DNA reads TGCGCCAGCAGCCGGGGACAGGGAAACACTGAAGCTTTCTTT.

This chain uses TRBV30 with TRBJ1-1, with TRBD1 matching over 8 bases. CDR1 is GTSNPN and CDR2 is SVGIG in the germline V gene (reference sequence). V lost 2 bases to trimming and J lost 3 bases; unmatched junction nucleotides: 8. The CDR3 sequence is 15 residues long. CDR3 bases: TGTGCCTGGAGTAGGCAGGACAGGGCGGACACTGAAGCTTTCTTT. It yields the protein CAWSRQDRADTEAFF.

The chain has TRBV27 and TRBJ1-5; 7 bases are shared with TRBD1. V lost 3 bases to trimming and J lost 3 bases; unmatched junction nucleotides: 8. Germline loops: CDR1 MNHEY, CDR2 SMNVEV (reference sequence). This CDR3 has 16 amino acids. CDR3 protein: CASSFSRTGLNQPQHF. DNA for the CDR3: TGTGCCAGCAGTTTTTCTAGGACAGGTCTCAATCAGCCCCAGCATTTT.

The chain carries TRBV5-1 and TRBJ2-3; D gene unclear. This CDR3 region has 15 residues. V was clipped by 0 bases and J by 0 bases, with 8 bases between them. The germline gives CDR1 SGHRS, CDR2 YFSETQ. CDR3 region: CASSLGPGSTDTQYF. CDR3 nucleotides: TGCGCCAGCAGCTTGGGCCCAGGAAGCACAGATACGCAGTATTTT. The whole variable domain, filled in from reference TRBV5-1 and TRBJ2-3, reads KAGVTQTPRYLIKTRGQQVTLSCSPISGHRSVSWYQQTPGQGLQFLFEYFSETQRNKGNFPGRFSGRQFSNSRSEMNVSTLELGDSALYLCASSLGPGSTDTQYFGPGTRLTVL.